This T cell receptor (beta chain) was recovered during a study of CD8 T cells in ankylosing spondylitis. Broader study findings: There was a TCR beta motif, made of several highly homologous variants, that appeared characteristic of ankylosing spondylitis blood. Disease-linked clones reportedly showed significant enrichment in matched ankylosing spondylitis synovial fluid.

This clonotype has more than one count but fewer than ten. The antigen is undetermined. The CDR3 covers 12 residues. Germline-derived CDR1 and CDR2 are MNHEY and SMNVEV (reference sequence). Trimming stripped 7 bases from V and 7 bases from J, with 11 bases between. Each CDR3 protein is one row after TCRdb ran MiXCR on the 5' RACE reads. The table shows under 850,000 distinct CDR3 sequences, with 15% to 20% occurring only once. The receptor was derived from a male donor with ankylosing spondylitis. The genes are TRBV27 and TRBJ2-1; D unresolved. The specimen was blood, either unsorted or a sorted T cell fraction (not recorded which). This CDR3 is CASKTPGNEQFF. In DNA form, the CDR3 reads TGTGCCAGCAAAACTCCTGGGAATGAGCAGTTCTTC.